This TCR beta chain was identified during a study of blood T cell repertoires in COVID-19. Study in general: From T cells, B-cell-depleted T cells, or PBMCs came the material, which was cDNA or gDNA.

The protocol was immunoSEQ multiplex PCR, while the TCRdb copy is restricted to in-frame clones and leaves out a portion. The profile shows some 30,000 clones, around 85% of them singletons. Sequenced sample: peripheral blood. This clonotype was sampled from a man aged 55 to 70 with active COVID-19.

The CDR3 loop is CASRSGTESSYEQYF. CDR3 bases: TGTGCCAGCAGATCCGGGACAGAGAGCTCCTACGAGCAGTACTTC. The J gene is TRBJ2-7, the V gene TRBV5-4; TRBD1 matches 7 bases. The CDR3 covers 15 residues. Per the germline V gene, CDR1 is SGHNT and CDR2 is YYREEE (reference sequence). The trim removed 5 bases at V and 0 bases at J, leaving 8 bases unmatched.